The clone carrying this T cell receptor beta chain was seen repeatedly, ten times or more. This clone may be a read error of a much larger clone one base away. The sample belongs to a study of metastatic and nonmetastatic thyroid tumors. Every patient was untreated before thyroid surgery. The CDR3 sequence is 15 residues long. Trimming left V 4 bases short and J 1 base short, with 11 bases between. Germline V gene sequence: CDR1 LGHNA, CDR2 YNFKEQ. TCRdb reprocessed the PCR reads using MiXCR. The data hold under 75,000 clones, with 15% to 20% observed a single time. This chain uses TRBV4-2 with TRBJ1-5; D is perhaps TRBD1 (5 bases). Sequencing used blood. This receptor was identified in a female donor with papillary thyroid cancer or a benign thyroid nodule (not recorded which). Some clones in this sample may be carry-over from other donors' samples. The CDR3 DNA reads TGTGCCAGCAGCCGAGAGGGACTCAGCAATCAGCCCCAGCATTTT. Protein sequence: CASSREGLSNQPQHF.